These 28 T cell receptor beta chains originate from one sample sequenced in a study of blood T cell repertoires in COVID-19. Clones were read by immunoSEQ multiplex PCR, and TCRdb kept only the in-frame ones, dropping some. The sample yields 190,000 or so clones, about 81% seen once. Sample: peripheral blood. Every receptor here comes from a woman of 80 years or more with COVID-19, enrolled during active disease.

This chain connects TRBV12-3 or TRBV12-4 to TRBJ1-2, with D unresolved. Trimming took off 1 base at V and 8 bases at J, with 5 bases between the two ends. The CDR3 runs to 11 residues. Here the CDR3 reads CASSLVSGYTF. The CDR3 DNA reads TGTGCCAGCAGTTTAGTAAGCGGCTACACCTTC.

The chain recombines TRBV5-1 with TRBJ1-1; no firm D call. Trimming cost V 3 bases and J 7 bases, with 13 bases left between them. CDR3 length equals 13 residues. Germline values: CDR1 SGHRS, CDR2 YFSETQ. CDR3 region: CASSSLSGSEAFF. The CDR3 DNA reads TGCGCCAGCAGCTCGTTATCCGGGAGTGAAGCTTTCTTT.

This clone was seen once. CDR3 loop: CASSQQRGEQFF. DNA of the CDR3: TGTGCCAGCAGCCAACAACGGGGTGAGCAGTTCTTC. The rearrangement uses TRBV28 and TRBJ2-1, with TRBD2 as a possible D gene (5 bases). The germline gives CDR1 MDHEN, CDR2 SYDVKM. V was trimmed by 6 bases and J by 9 bases, leaving 12 bases between them. The CDR3 extends over 12 amino acids. The full variable domain, in which reference TRBV28 and TRBJ2-1 provide the parts outside the CDR3, is DVKVTQSSRYLVKRTGEKVFLECVQDMDHENMFWYRQDPGLGLRLIYFSYDVKMKEKGDIPEGYSVSREKKERFSLILESASTNQTSMYLCASSQQRGEQFFGPGTRLTVL.

This chain uses TRBV28 with TRBJ2-7, with unresolved D. CDR1 and CDR2 (germline): MDHEN, SYDVKM. The V gene lost 6 bases and the J gene lost 2 bases, with 17 bases spanning the gap. CDR3 length: 15 residues. Written as DNA, the CDR3 is TGTGCCAGCAGCCCCGTCGAGAGGCCTCCCTACGAGCAGTACTTC. Translated, it gives CASSPVERPPYEQYF. The variable domain in full, completed from reference TRBV28 and TRBJ2-7, reads DVKVTQSSRYLVKRTGEKVFLECVQDMDHENMFWYRQDPGLGLRLIYFSYDVKMKEKGDIPEGYSVSREKKERFSLILESASTNQTSMYLCASSPVERPPYEQYFGPGTRLTVT.

As to this clone: A read error may account for a junction end that differs from germline. The V and J genes are TRBV6-5 and TRBJ2-7, with 9 nucleotides matching TRBD2. The CDR3 is made up of 15 amino acids. Germline V lookup: CDR1 MNHEY, CDR2 SVGAGI. CDR3 region: CASRYSSGVAYEQYF. In nucleotides, the CDR3 is TGTGCCAGCAGATACTCTAGCGGGGTGGCCTACGAGCAGTACTTC.

The V call is TRBV27, the J call TRBJ2-3; possible D gene TRBD1, 6 bases. The CDR3 totals 15 residues. Looked up from germline, CDR1 is MNHEY and CDR2 is SMNVEV (reference sequence). Trimming shortened V by 8 bases and J by 2 bases, and 17 bases separated the two germline ends. This CDR3 reads CASGPLQGFTDTQYF. The CDR3 DNA sequence: TGTGCCAGCGGCCCCTTACAGGGATTCACAGATACGCAGTATTTT.

The J gene is TRBJ1-1, the V gene TRBV7-9; 8 nucleotides line up with TRBD1. The V gene end was trimmed by 3 bases and the J gene end by 2 bases; junction bases not matched to a gene: 8. This CDR3 is 16 amino acids long. Germline-derived CDR1 and CDR2 are SEHNR and FQNEAQ (reference sequence). The CDR3 is CASSFWQGAPNTEAFF. The CDR3 DNA follows: TGTGCCAGCAGCTTCTGGCAGGGGGCCCCCAACACTGAAGCTTTCTTT.

The chain is built from TRBV5-4 and TRBJ2-1, with D possibly matching TRBD1 (8 bases). The CDR3 has 14 amino acids. Trimming pared 3 bases from V and 4 bases from J, leaving 11 bases between. The germline V gene has CDR1 SGHNT and CDR2 YYREEE (reference sequence). The CDR3 nucleotides are TGTGCCAGCAGCTCACAGGGGGGGTACAATGAGCAGTTCTTC. Its translation: CASSSQGGYNEQFF. Based on the CDR3 plus reference TRBV5-4 and TRBJ2-1, the full variable domain is ETGVTQSPTHLIKTRGQQVTLRCSSQSGHNTVSWYQQALGQGPQFIFQYYREEENGRGNFPPRFSGLQFPNYSSELNVNALELDDSALYLCASSSQGGYNEQFFGPGTRLTVL.

This clone appeared a single time. The J gene is TRBJ2-1, the V gene TRBV29-1; 11 positions match TRBD1. Germline V CDR1 and CDR2: SQVTM, ANQGSEA. The length of the CDR3 is 15 residues. Germline trimming cut 3 bases from V and 6 bases from J; bases unmatched to any gene: 7. CDR3 sequence reads: CSVDMGQGVVNEQFF. DNA for the CDR3: TGCAGCGTTGATATGGGACAGGGGGTAGTCAATGAGCAGTTCTTC.

This CDR3 is CASSQERGRGYTF. The CDR3 DNA is TGCGCCAGCAGCCAAGAACGAGGGCGCGGCTACACCTTC. The chain employs TRBV4-3 and TRBJ1-2; D unresolved. The CDR3 spans 13 residues. Germline CDR1 LGHNA, CDR2 YSLEER. Trimming stripped 0 bases from V and 8 bases from J, with 10 bases between.

The rearrangement uses TRBV10-3 and TRBJ2-1, with D tentatively TRBD1 (5 bases). CDR1 ENHRY and CDR2 SYGVKD come from the germline V gene. Between the trimmed V and J ends, which lost 6 bases and 0 bases, there was a span of 12 bases. This CDR3 is 15 amino acids long. The CDR3: CAIRGVSSSYNEQFF. The CDR3 DNA reads as TGTGCCATCAGAGGGGTGTCTTCCTCCTACAATGAGCAGTTCTTC.

The chain employs TRBV7-3 and TRBJ2-2; D remains unclear. The V and J ends lost 5 bases and 0 bases respectively, with 10 bases between them. The CDR3 runs to 15 residues. CDR1 SGHTA and CDR2 FQGTGA come from the germline V gene. The CDR3 protein is CASSPLTSNTGELFF. The CDR3 DNA is TGTGCCAGCAGCCCCCTTACTTCGAACACCGGGGAGCTGTTTTTT.

The chain combines TRBV5-4 with TRBJ1-2, with no clear D. Germline CDR1 reads SGHNT; CDR2 reads YYREEE (reference sequence). This CDR3 has 14 residues. Trimming shortened V by 0 bases and J by 2 bases, and 8 bases separated the two germline ends. The CDR3 is CASSLGQQNYGYTF. The DNA of the CDR3 is TGTGCCAGCAGCTTGGGACAACAAAACTATGGCTACACCTTC.

The V call is TRBV5-1, the J call TRBJ2-1; the D gene is possibly TRBD2 (7 bases). The CDR3 is 14 amino acids. Germline V gene lookup returns CDR1 SGHRS and CDR2 YFSETQ. With 0 bases removed from V and 9 bases from J, the gap between germline ends came to 13 bases. The CDR3 DNA reads TGCGCCAGCAGCTTGGTTCCAGGGGAGGGTGAGCAGTTCTTC. Translated: CASSLVPGEGEQFF. Looking up the rest from reference TRBV5-1 and TRBJ2-1 gives the full variable domain: KAGVTQTPRYLIKTRGQQVTLSCSPISGHRSVSWYQQTPGQGLQFLFEYFSETQRNKGNFPGRFSGRQFSNSRSEMNVSTLELGDSALYLCASSLVPGEGEQFFGPGTRLTVL.

The chain links TRBV6-1 to TRBJ2-2, with 16 bases matching TRBD2. With 4 bases clipped from V and 8 bases from J, the junction kept 10 bases outside the gene matches. CDR1 MNHNS and CDR2 SASEGT come from the germline V gene. The CDR3 runs 18 residues. In DNA, the CDR3 is TGTGCCAGCAGTGTTATTACCTCGGGACTAGCGGGAGGGGGGGAGCTGTTTTTT. It encodes CASSVITSGLAGGGELFF.

The rearrangement joins TRBV19 to TRBJ1-1, with a tentative D call TRBD1 (5 bases). With 6 bases removed from V and 0 bases from J, the gap between germline ends came to 11 bases. Germline V gene data show CDR1 as LNHDA and CDR2 as SQIVND (reference sequence). This CDR3 contains 14 residues. For the CDR3, the DNA is TGTGCCAGTAGCCTGACAGCGATGAACACTGAAGCTTTCTTT. This translates into CASSLTAMNTEAFF.

V usage is TRBV6-1 and J usage is TRBJ2-3, with unresolved D. Trimming took off 3 bases at V and 2 bases at J, with 9 bases between the two ends. Germline CDR1 is MNHNS and CDR2 is SASEGT. This CDR3 is built from 14 residues. The CDR3 DNA sequence: TGTGCCAGCAGTGACGGAGACCCCACAGATACGCAGTATTTT. It yields the protein CASSDGDPTDTQYF.

With regard to this clone: One end of the junction varies from germline; a read error may be responsible. The chain combines TRBV7-7 with TRBJ2-5, with D possibly being TRBD2 (7 bases). Germline lookup yields CDR1 SSHAT and CDR2 FNYEAQ (reference sequence). This CDR3 comprises 17 residues. The CDR3 DNA sequence: TGTGCTAGCAGCCCTGTGGATCTAGCGAGGGGGGGAGAGACCCAGTACTTC. Amino acids: CASSPVDLARGGETQYF. The variable domain in full, with the rest retrieved from reference TRBV7-7 and TRBJ2-5, is GAGVSQSPRYKVTKRGQDVTLRCDPISSHATLYWYQQALGQGPEFLTYFNYEAQPDKSGLPSDRFSAERPEGSISTLTIQRTEQRDSAMYRCASSPVDLARGGETQYFGPGTRLLVL.

The V and J genes are TRBV6-2 or TRBV6-3 and TRBJ1-1; 8 bases agree with TRBD1. V trimming: 5 bases; J trimming: 4 bases; junction bases outside the gene matches: 6. Germline CDR1 and CDR2: MNHEY and SVGEGT. This CDR3 is 14 amino acids long. The CDR3 sequence is CASSQGTGGTEAFF. For the CDR3, the DNA is TGTGCCAGCAGTCAGGGAACAGGGGGCACTGAAGCTTTCTTT.

The rearrangement links TRBV7-6 to TRBJ2-6; TRBD1 matches 8 bases. In germline, CDR1 is SGHVS, CDR2 FNYEAQ. J gave up 3 bases and V 3 bases, and 10 bases lay outside the gene matches. The CDR3 runs to 18 residues. The CDR3 loop reads CASSLGTGRQGGANVLTF. The CDR3 DNA follows: TGTGCCAGCAGCTTGGGGACAGGTCGACAAGGTGGGGCCAACGTCCTGACTTTC.

The V gene is TRBV19, the J gene TRBJ2-1; 15 bases line up with TRBD2. Germline V gives CDR1 LNHDA, CDR2 SQIVND (reference sequence). The V segment lost 1 base and the J segment 10 bases; nucleotides outside the gene matches: 2. This CDR3 is built from 15 residues. The CDR3 loop reads CASSIGGTSGREQFF. Written as DNA, the CDR3 is TGTGCCAGTAGTATAGGGGGGACTAGCGGGAGGGAGCAGTTCTTC.

This clone was found once. The V gene is TRBV5-4, the J gene TRBJ1-2; no clear D. Germline V gene lookup returns CDR1 SGHNT and CDR2 YYREEE (reference sequence). Trimming took 1 base from V and 2 from J, leaving 6 bases between them. CDR3 length: 13 amino acids. CDR3 DNA: TGTGCCAGCAGCTTGTACTGGAACTATGGCTACACCTTC. Translated, it gives CASSLYWNYGYTF.

V is TRBV5-6 and J is TRBJ1-5; D perhaps matches TRBD1 (6 bases). Germline V gene sequence: CDR1 SGHDT, CDR2 YYEEEE. V was clipped by 2 bases and J by 5 bases, with 11 bases between them. The CDR3 consists of 14 residues. The CDR3 coding sequence is TGTGCCAGCAGCTTCGGGGGGGGCGATCAGCCCCAGCATTTT. This encodes CASSFGGGDQPQHF.

This sequence joins TRBV29-1 and TRBJ1-1, with a weak D call TRBD1 (5 bases). Trimming took off 4 bases at V and 3 bases at J, with 12 bases between the two ends. The CDR3 is 13 amino acids. Looked up from germline, CDR1 is SQVTM and CDR2 is ANQGSEA. The CDR3 loop is CSVGRVVDTEAFF. The CDR3 DNA reads TGCAGCGTTGGCAGGGTAGTAGACACTGAAGCTTTCTTT.

The CDR3: CASSRIGTSHEQYF. CDR3 DNA: TGTGCCAGCAGCCGAATAGGGACTAGCCACGAGCAGTACTTC. The chain employs TRBV4-2 and TRBJ2-7, with 9 bases lining up with TRBD2. J lost 5 bases, V lost 4 bases, and 6 bases had no gene match. Germline CDR1 reads LGHNA; CDR2 reads YNFKEQ. The CDR3 length is 14 residues.

The chain joins TRBV19 to TRBJ1-1; D is uncertain. The CDR3 has 14 residues. The V end lost 7 bases, the J end lost 0 bases, and 12 bases lay between the germline ends. The V gene's germline CDR1 is LNHDA and CDR2 SQIVND (reference sequence). The CDR3 reads CASTSPLLNTEAFF. For the CDR3, the DNA is TGTGCCAGTACATCCCCCCTACTGAACACTGAAGCTTTCTTT.

This chain uses TRBV3-1 (or the pseudogene TRBV3-2) with TRBJ2-3; 13 bases are a match to TRBD2. V shed 1 base and J 7 bases; nucleotides not matched to a gene: 5. The germline gives CDR1 LGHDT, CDR2 YNNKEL (reference sequence). The CDR3 has 16 amino acids. The CDR3 nucleotides read TGTGCCAGCAGCCAAGGGCCGGGACTAGCGGGGTATACGCAGTATTTT. Translating gives CASSQGPGLAGYTQYF.

This clone was detected only once. The V and J genes are TRBV24-1 and TRBJ2-5, with 12 nucleotides matching TRBD2. The CDR3 covers 16 residues. With 6 bases clipped from V and 5 bases from J, the junction kept 9 bases outside the gene matches. CDR1 is KGHDR and CDR2 is SFDVKD in the germline V gene. The DNA of the CDR3 is TGTGCCACCAGTACGGCTAGCGGGGGGGCATGGGAGACCCAGTACTTC. It is translated as CATSTASGGAWETQYF.